The 6 T cell receptor beta chains in this list originate from one sample, sequenced in a study of CD8 T cells in ankylosing spondylitis. TCRdb re-called the 5' RACE reads through MiXCR, storing one row per CDR3 protein. The profile shows around 130,000 distinct CDR3 sequences, 6% to 8.5% of them singletons. The sample consisted of blood, either unsorted or a sorted T cell fraction (not recorded which). The receptors shown here come from a male donor with ankylosing spondylitis or in good health (not recorded which).

This clonotype was counted at least ten times. The V call is TRBV7-9, the J call TRBJ2-7, with D maybe TRBD1 (5 bases). This CDR3 spans 15 amino acids. V was cut by 4 bases and J by 2 bases, with 15 bases left in between. CDR1 SEHNR and CDR2 FQNEAQ come from the germline V gene (reference sequence). The CDR3 coding sequence is TGTGCCAGCAGCTCCACGGACACCTACCCCTACGAGCAGTACTTC. Its translation is CASSSTDTYPYEQYF.

In this sample, this clonotype turned up many times. CDR3 bases: TGCAGTGCTAGAGAATGGGGAGGGCAGTATTACGAGCAGTACTTC. This translates into CSAREWGGQYYEQYF. The chain employs TRBV20-1 and TRBJ2-7; TRBD2 matches at 7 bases. The CDR3 length is 15 residues. The germline V gene has CDR1 DFQATT and CDR2 SNEGSKA (reference sequence). With 0 bases clipped from V and 4 bases from J, the junction kept 9 bases outside the gene matches.

The table lists this clonotype with many counts. This chain joins TRBV28 and TRBJ2-6; possible D gene TRBD1, 5 bases. The V end lost 3 bases, the J end lost 0 bases, and 15 bases lay between the germline ends. The germline gives CDR1 MDHEN, CDR2 SYDVKM. The CDR3 has 18 residues. CDR3 sequence: CASSFGQGFYSGANVLTF. In nucleotides, the CDR3 is TGTGCCAGCAGTTTCGGGCAGGGATTTTACTCTGGGGCCAACGTCCTGACTTTC.

The sample holds many counts of this clonotype. The chain carries TRBV6-8 and TRBJ1-5; no reliable D call. Trimming pared 9 bases from V and 4 bases from J, leaving 22 bases between. The CDR3 sequence is 16 residues long. Germline CDR1 MNHGY, CDR2 SAAAGT. The CDR3 protein is CARRLPARGRNQPQHF. The CDR3 DNA is TGTGCCAGACGGCTGCCGGCCCGAGGCCGTAATCAGCCCCAGCATTTT.

This clonotype was seen at least ten times. This chain links TRBV20-1 with TRBJ2-2; weak D call: TRBD1 (5 bases). Trimming took off 3 bases at V and 6 bases at J, with 11 bases between the two ends. There are 13 residues in the CDR3. In germline, CDR1 is DFQATT, CDR2 SNEGSKA (reference sequence). The CDR3 DNA sequence: TGCAGTGCTAGTAGCAGGGCTCCCGGGGAGCTGTTTTTT. Its protein is CSASSRAPGELFF.

This clonotype was recorded at least ten times. The V call is TRBV7-9, the J call TRBJ2-7, with D hard to call. CDR3 length: 15 residues. Germline-derived CDR1 and CDR2 are SEHNR and FQNEAQ (reference sequence). Trimming cost V 1 base and J 4 bases, with 14 bases left between them. CDR3 amino acids: CASSLGFGREYEQYF. The CDR3 DNA sequence: TGTGCCAGCAGCTTAGGATTTGGCAGAGAGTACGAGCAGTACTTC. The full variable domain, rest sourced from reference TRBV7-9 and TRBJ2-7, is DTGVSQNPRHKITKRGQNVTFRCDPISEHNRLYWYRQTLGQGPEFLTYFQNEAQLEKSRLLSDRFSAERPKGSFSTLEIQRTEQGDSAMYLCASSLGFGREYEQYFGPGTRLTVT.